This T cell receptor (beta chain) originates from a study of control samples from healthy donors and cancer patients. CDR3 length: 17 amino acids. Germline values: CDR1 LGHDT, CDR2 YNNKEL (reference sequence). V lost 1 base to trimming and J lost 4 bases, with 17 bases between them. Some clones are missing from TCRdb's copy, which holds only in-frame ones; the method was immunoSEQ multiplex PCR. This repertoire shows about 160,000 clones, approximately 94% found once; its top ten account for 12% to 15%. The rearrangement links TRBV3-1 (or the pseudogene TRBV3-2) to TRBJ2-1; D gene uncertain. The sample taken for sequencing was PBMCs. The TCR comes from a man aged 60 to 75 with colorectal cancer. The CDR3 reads CASSQVSSRMRYNEQFF. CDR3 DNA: TGTGCCAGCAGCCAAGTTTCATCCAGAATGAGATACAATGAGCAGTTCTTC.